Following are 22 T cell receptor beta chains from one sample sequenced in a study of early T cells in non-severe SARS-CoV-2 infection. TCRdb re-derived calls from the 5' RACE reads in MiXCR, one entry per CDR3 protein. The table includes about 110,000 distinct CDR3 sequences, approximately 10% detected once. Sequenced input: whole blood. The receptors here all came from an adult who was a healthcare worker with PCR-confirmed SARS-CoV-2 infection or an uninfected control (not recorded which).

In its sample, this clonotype was seen many times. V gene TRBV19 combines with J gene TRBJ2-7; D call uncertain. Deletions cut 5 bases from V and 3 bases from J, with 11 bases between. CDR1 LNHDA and CDR2 SQIVND come from the germline V gene (reference sequence). The CDR3 sequence is 13 residues long. The chain's CDR3 is CASSFGPFYEQYF. The CDR3 DNA reads TGTGCCAGTAGTTTTGGACCGTTCTACGAGCAGTACTTC.

This clonotype was seen many times. The V and J genes are TRBV9 and TRBJ1-3; D uncertain. Trimming took off 4 bases at V and 0 bases at J, with 8 bases between the two ends. The CDR3 length is 14 residues. Germline CDR1 SGDLS, CDR2 YYNGEE. The CDR3 sequence is CASSPIASGNTIYF. The CDR3 DNA reads TGTGCCAGCAGCCCAATCGCCTCTGGAAACACCATATATTTT.

This clonotype was found many times. V is TRBV2 and J is TRBJ2-2, with D possibly TRBD2 on 6 matching bases. V lost 4 bases and J lost 7, with 13 bases in between. The CDR3 has 14 amino acids. Germline V gene data show CDR1 as SNHLY and CDR2 as FYNNEI. The CDR3 spells CASSVGGTDGELFF. The CDR3 DNA sequence: TGTGCCAGCAGTGTGGGGGGAACGGACGGGGAGCTGTTTTTT.

This chain joins TRBV4-1 and TRBJ2-1; D is unresolved. Trimming removed 6 bases at V and 8 bases at J, with 8 bases between. Germline CDR1 and CDR2: MGHRA and YSYEKL. The CDR3 totals 11 residues. CDR3 nucleotide sequence: TGCGCCAGCAGGGCGAATGATGAGCAGTTCTTC. This gives the protein CASRANDEQFF.

This sequence joins TRBV2 and TRBJ1-1; D is possibly TRBD1 (5 bases). The CDR3 length is 15 residues. CDR1 and CDR2 from the germline V gene are SNHLY and FYNNEI. Trimming took off 4 bases at V and 2 bases at J, with 14 bases between the two ends. The CDR3 protein is CASSGMGRENTEAFF. Written as DNA, the CDR3 is TGTGCCAGCAGTGGTATGGGCAGGGAAAACACTGAAGCTTTCTTT.

The chain combines TRBV18 with TRBJ2-2; D is possibly TRBD2 (5 bases). This CDR3 comprises 16 residues. The germline V gene has CDR1 KGHSH and CDR2 LQKENI. V was pared by 2 bases and J by 4 bases, with 14 bases between. For the CDR3, the DNA is TGTGCCAGCTCACCAACTTCGGCGGGCATCACCGGGGAGCTGTTTTTT. The encoded protein is CASSPTSAGITGELFF.

This clonotype has ten or more counts. The rearrangement links TRBV12-3 or TRBV12-4 to TRBJ2-4; D is ambiguous. The CDR3 extends over 13 amino acids. The V end lost 6 bases, the J end lost 8 bases, and 14 bases lay between the germline ends. The CDR3 sequence is CASRRGPWDIQYF. As DNA, the CDR3 is TGTGCCAGCAGGCGCGGCCCCTGGGACATTCAGTACTTC.

The rearrangement uses TRBV27 and TRBJ2-2, with 11 positions matching TRBD2. Germline V gene data show CDR1 as MNHEY and CDR2 as SMNVEV (reference sequence). The CDR3 runs 17 residues. The trim removed 0 bases at V and 6 bases at J, leaving 6 bases unmatched. Here the CDR3 reads CASSLSYLLAGAGELFF. The CDR3 DNA follows: TGTGCCAGCAGTTTATCCTATCTACTAGCGGGAGCCGGGGAGCTGTTTTTT.

This clonotype has more than one count but fewer than ten. The chain links TRBV3-1 to TRBJ1-2; D possibly corresponds to TRBD1 (5 bases). Germline-derived CDR1 and CDR2 are LGHDT and YNNKEL (reference sequence). The CDR3 runs to 15 residues. V lost 4 bases and J lost 0, with 12 bases in between. The CDR3 DNA sequence: TGTGCCAGCAGCCCCTCGACAGCAGCTAACTATGGCTACACCTTC. Translation: CASSPSTAANYGYTF.

This clonotype was counted at least ten times. The V and J genes are TRBV12-3 or TRBV12-4 and TRBJ2-5; D possibly corresponds to TRBD1 (6 bases). This CDR3 comprises 14 residues. Deletions cut 3 bases from V and 5 bases from J, with 13 bases between. CDR3 region: CASSLSSRGETQYF. The CDR3 DNA reads as TGTGCCAGCAGTTTGAGTTCCAGGGGCGAGACCCAGTACTTC.

The chain recombines TRBV4-1 with TRBJ2-2, with TRBD1 matching over 8 bases. Germline trimming cut 0 bases from V and 6 bases from J; bases unmatched to any gene: 15. The CDR3 loop spans 19 amino acids. Germline-derived CDR1 and CDR2 are MGHRA and YSYEKL. The CDR3 coding sequence is TGCGCCAGCAGCCAAGAGGAGACAGGGGCGACGGGAGAACCCGGGGAGCTGTTTTTT. This encodes CASSQEETGATGEPGELFF.

This clonotype has a count of ten or more. The chain carries TRBV7-9 and TRBJ2-6; TRBD1 matches at 8 bases. Trimming removed 2 bases from V and 0 bases from J; junction bases left unmatched: 6. The CDR3 loop spans 18 amino acids. Germline V gene data show CDR1 as SEHNR and CDR2 as FQNEAQ (reference sequence). The CDR3 loop is CASSLRQGAVSGANVLTF. The CDR3 DNA sequence: TGTGCCAGCAGCTTAAGGCAGGGGGCAGTCTCTGGGGCCAACGTCCTGACTTTC.

The V gene is TRBV5-4, the J gene TRBJ2-3; TRBD2 aligns across 10 bases. This CDR3 region has 15 residues. The germline V gene has CDR1 SGHNT and CDR2 YYREEE (reference sequence). Trimming removed 3 bases from V and 3 bases from J; junction bases left unmatched: 4. The CDR3 region is CASSYLAGVTDTQYF. In DNA form, the CDR3 reads TGTGCCAGCAGCTACCTAGCGGGAGTGACAGATACGCAGTATTTT.

This chain joins TRBV29-1 and TRBJ2-7; TRBD1 might be the D (5 bases). V dropped 2 bases and J dropped 6 bases, with 11 bases sitting between them. Germline CDR1 and CDR2: SQVTM and ANQGSEA. The CDR3 spans 12 residues. As DNA, the CDR3 is TGCAGCGTTGAAATCTCAGGGTTCGAGCAGTACTTC. Residues: CSVEISGFEQYF.

The V gene is TRBV12-3 or TRBV12-4, the J gene TRBJ1-1; D is uncertain. This CDR3 contains 14 residues. Trimming took 6 bases from V and 0 from J, leaving 11 bases between them. This chain's CDR3 is CASSIGHMNTEAFF. The DNA of the CDR3 is TGTGCCAGCAGCATCGGGCACATGAACACTGAAGCTTTCTTT.

This clonotype appeared a few times. V usage is TRBV5-6 and J usage is TRBJ1-1; D call uncertain. V shed 2 bases and J shed 5 bases, with 16 bases lying between them. The CDR3 runs 15 residues. From germline, CDR1 is SGHDT and CDR2 YYEEEE. As DNA, the CDR3 is TGTGCCAGCAGCTTCCAGCCTAAGGAGAAGACTGAAGCTTTCTTT. This codes for CASSFQPKEKTEAFF.

This clonotype was picked up many times. This chain joins TRBV30 and TRBJ2-5; perhaps TRBD2 as D (5 bases). This CDR3 spans 13 amino acids. The V end lost 2 bases, the J end lost 2 bases, and 9 bases lay between the germline ends. Germline CDR1 reads GTSNPN; CDR2 reads SVGIG (reference sequence). The CDR3 nucleotides are TGTGCCTGGAGTCACGGGGTGCAAGAGACCCAGTACTTC. Amino acid sequence: CAWSHGVQETQYF.

This chain uses TRBV5-1 with TRBJ2-7, with 8 positions matching TRBD1. The V gene's germline CDR1 is SGHRS and CDR2 YFSETQ. The CDR3 runs 14 residues. With V trimmed by 1 base and J by 6 bases, 6 bases remained unmatched. Here the CDR3 reads CASSLQGAVREQYF. The CDR3 DNA reads TGCGCCAGCAGCTTGCAGGGGGCGGTGCGCGAGCAGTACTTC.

A few counts support this clonotype. V usage is TRBV29-1 and J usage is TRBJ2-7, with D maybe TRBD2 (5 bases). V was shortened by 6 bases and J by 3 bases, with 15 bases between the two germline ends. This CDR3 has 13 residues. Germline-derived CDR1 and CDR2 are SQVTM and ANQGSEA. The CDR3 is CSVTPKGGYEQYF. In DNA, the CDR3 is TGCAGCGTCACTCCAAAAGGAGGCTACGAGCAGTACTTC.

The V and J genes are TRBV4-1 and TRBJ2-3; 7 nucleotides line up with TRBD1. The V gene's germline CDR1 is MGHRA and CDR2 YSYEKL. The CDR3 loop spans 13 amino acids. V was clipped by 10 bases and J by 0 bases; unmatched bases: 4. Written as DNA, the CDR3 is TGCGCCATACGGGACAGAAGCACAGATACGCAGTATTTT. Its protein is CAIRDRSTDTQYF.

This clonotype was counted many times. The chain carries TRBV6-5 and TRBJ2-7; D is undetermined. In germline, CDR1 is MNHEY, CDR2 SVGAGI. The ends were cut back, 2 bases at V and 4 bases at J, with 12 bases in the middle. The CDR3 runs to 14 residues. The CDR3 region is CASSYRGRAYEQYF. CDR3 sequence (DNA): TGTGCCAGCAGTTACCGTGGACGGGCATACGAGCAGTACTTC.

At least ten counts were recorded for this clonotype. This chain links TRBV11-2 with TRBJ2-1; D is perhaps TRBD2 (6 bases). The germline CDR1 and CDR2 sequences are SGHAT and FQNNGV. Between the trimmed V and J ends, which lost 7 bases and 2 bases, there was a span of 18 bases. The CDR3 loop spans 16 amino acids. The CDR3 sequence is CASTNRRAGAYNEQFF. The CDR3 DNA reads TGTGCCAGCACCAACAGGAGGGCCGGCGCCTACAATGAGCAGTTCTTC. Based on the CDR3 plus reference TRBV11-2 and TRBJ2-1, the full variable domain is EAGVAQSPRYKIIEKRQSVAFWCNPISGHATLYWYQQILGQGPKLLIQFQNNGVVDDSQLPKDRFSAERLKGVDSTLKIQPAKLEDSAVYLCASTNRRAGAYNEQFFGPGTRLTVL.